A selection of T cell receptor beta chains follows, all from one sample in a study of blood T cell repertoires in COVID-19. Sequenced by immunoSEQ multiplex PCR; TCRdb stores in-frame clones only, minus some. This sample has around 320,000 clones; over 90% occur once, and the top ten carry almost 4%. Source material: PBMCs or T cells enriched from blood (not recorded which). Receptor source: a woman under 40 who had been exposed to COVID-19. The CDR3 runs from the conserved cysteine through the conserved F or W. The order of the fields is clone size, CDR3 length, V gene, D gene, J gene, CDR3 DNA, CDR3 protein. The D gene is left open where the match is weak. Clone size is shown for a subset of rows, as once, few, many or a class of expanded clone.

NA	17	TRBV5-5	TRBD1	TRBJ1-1	TGTGCCAGCAGCTTGGAAGGGACAGGGGGCGAGAACACTGAAGCTTTCTTT	CASSLEGTGGENTEAFF
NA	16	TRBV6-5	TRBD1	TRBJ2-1	TGTGCCAGCAGTTACTCGAGACAGGGGGGCTACAATGAGCAGTTCTTC	CASSYSRQGGYNEQFF
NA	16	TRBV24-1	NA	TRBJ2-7	TGTGCTGTCACCCCGCCCCCTTTAGCGGCCTCCTACGAGCAGTACTTC	CAVTPPPLAASYEQYF
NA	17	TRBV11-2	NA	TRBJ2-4	TGTGCCAGCAGCTTAGAATACAGTGTCGTAGCCAAAAACATTCAGTACTTC	CASSLEYSVVAKNIQYF
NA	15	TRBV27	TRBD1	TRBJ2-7	TGTGCCAGCAGTTCCGGACGGGACAGCCTGTACGAGCAGTACTTC	CASSSGRDSLYEQYF
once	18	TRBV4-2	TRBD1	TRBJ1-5	TGTGCCAGCAGCCAAAATCAAGGGACAGTTTATAGCAATCAGCCCCAGCATTTT	CASSQNQGTVYSNQPQHF
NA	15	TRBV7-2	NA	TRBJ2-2	TGTGCCAGCAGCTTTTTGGCGGGGAACACCGGGGAGCTGTTTTTT	CASSFLAGNTGELFF
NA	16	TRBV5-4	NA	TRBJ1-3	TGTGCCAGCAGCTTGGTTGGCGGGGCTAATGGAAACACCATATATTTT	CASSLVGGANGNTIYF
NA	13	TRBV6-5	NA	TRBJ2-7	TGTGCCAGCGGGCGGGCGGGGACTTACGAGCAGTACTTC	CASGRAGTYEQYF
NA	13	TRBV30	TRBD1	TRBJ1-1	TGTGCCTGGAATTGGGGACAGATAGGAGAAGCTTTCTTT	CAWNWGQIGEAFF
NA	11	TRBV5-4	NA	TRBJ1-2	TGTGCCAGCAGCTTGGGGCCTGGCTACACCTTC	CASSLGPGYTF
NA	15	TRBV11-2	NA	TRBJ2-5	TGTGCCAGCAGCTTAGATGTTAGATGGCAAGAGACCCAGTACTTC	CASSLDVRWQETQYF
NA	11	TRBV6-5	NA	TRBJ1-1	TGTGCCAGCAGGATAAACAGGGAAGCTTTCTTT	CASRINREAFF
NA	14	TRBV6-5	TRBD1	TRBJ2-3	TGTGCCAGCAGTCGGGACAGCCTTACAGATACGCAGTATTTT	CASSRDSLTDTQYF
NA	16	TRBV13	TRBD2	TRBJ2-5	TGTGCCAGCAGCCCCCTAGTGCGGGGGGGCAGGGAGACCCAGTACTTC	CASSPLVRGGRETQYF
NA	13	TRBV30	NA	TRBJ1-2	TGTGCCTGGAGTCTTACCACGGGGGGAGGCTACACCTTC	CAWSLTTGGGYTF
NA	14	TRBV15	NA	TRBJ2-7	TGTGCCACCAGCAGAGAGGCGGATACCTACGAGCAGTACTTC	CATSREADTYEQYF
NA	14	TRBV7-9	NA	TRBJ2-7	TGTGCCAGCAGCTTGCTCGGGGTCGGCTACGAGCAGTACTTC	CASSLLGVGYEQYF
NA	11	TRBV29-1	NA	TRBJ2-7	TGCAGCGTTGGTTCAAGCCTCGGGCAGTACTTC	CSVGSSLGQYF
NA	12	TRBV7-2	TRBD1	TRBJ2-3	TGTGCCAGCAGGACAGGGATAGATACGCAGTATTTT	CASRTGIDTQYF
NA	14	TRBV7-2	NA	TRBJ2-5	TGTGCCAGCAGCCTCTCGACTAGATCAGTAACCCAGTACTTC	CASSLSTRSVTQYF
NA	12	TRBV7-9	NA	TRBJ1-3	TGTGCCAGCAGCCCCATTGGAGGTACCATATATTTT	CASSPIGGTIYF
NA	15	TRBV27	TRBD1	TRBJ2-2	TGTGCCACCCCACCGACAGGGGGGAACACCGGGGAGCTGTTTTTT	CATPPTGGNTGELFF
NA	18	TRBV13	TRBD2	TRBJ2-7	TGTGCCAGCAGCCCCGGACTAGCGGGGGCCCTGACGCGGTACGAGCAGTACTTC	CASSPGLAGALTRYEQYF
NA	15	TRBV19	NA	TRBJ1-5	TGTGCCAGTAGTCAGGGGCCCCAAACCTATCAGCCCCAGCATTTT	CASSQGPQTYQPQHF
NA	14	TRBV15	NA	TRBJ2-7	TGTGCCACCAGGGGGAGGAGGGGAACGGACGAGCAGTACTTC	CATRGRRGTDEQYF
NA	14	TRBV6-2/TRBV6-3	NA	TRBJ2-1	TGTGCCAGCAGTTACTCGAACGTCCGGGATGAGCAGTTCTTC	CASSYSNVRDEQFF
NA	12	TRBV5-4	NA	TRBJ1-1	TGTGCCAGCAGCTTCTGGGGGGGCGAAGCTTTCTTT	CASSFWGGEAFF
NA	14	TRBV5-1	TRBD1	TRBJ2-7	TGCGCCAGCAGCTTGGGACAGGGTGTTTACGAGCAGTACTTC	CASSLGQGVYEQYF
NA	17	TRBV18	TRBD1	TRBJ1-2	TGTGCCAGCTCACCTCCTATGACAGGGGGCTTGGGGTATGGCTACACCTTC	CASSPPMTGGLGYGYTF
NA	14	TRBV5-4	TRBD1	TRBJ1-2	TGTGCCAGCAGCAATTCGAGACAGGGGTCTGGCTACACCTTC	CASSNSRQGSGYTF
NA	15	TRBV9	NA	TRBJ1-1	TGTGCCAGCAGCGTAGATGGAGGGAGGAACACTGAAGCTTTCTTT	CASSVDGGRNTEAFF
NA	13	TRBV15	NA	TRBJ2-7	TGTGCCACCAGCATCCCCTTTGGGGAGGAGCAGTACTTC	CATSIPFGEEQYF
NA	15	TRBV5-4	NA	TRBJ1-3	TGTGCCAGCAGCTTGGCTATGGCGGCTGGAAACACCATATATTTT	CASSLAMAAGNTIYF
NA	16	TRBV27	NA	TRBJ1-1	TGTGCCAGCAGTCACCTCAGGGGCCACTACGCCGTTGAAGCTTTCTTT	CASSHLRGHYAVEAFF
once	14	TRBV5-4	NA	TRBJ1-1	TGTGCCAGCAGCGCCGGGACTCTGAACACTGAAGCTTTCTTT	CASSAGTLNTEAFF
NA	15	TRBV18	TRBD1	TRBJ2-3	TGTGCCAGCTCACAATCGACAGGGAGCACAGATACGCAGTATTTT	CASSQSTGSTDTQYF
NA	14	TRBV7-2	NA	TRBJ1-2	TGTGCCAGCAGCTCCAGGCCAGGGGACTATGGCTACACCTTC	CASSSRPGDYGYTF
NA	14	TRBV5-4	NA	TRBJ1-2	TGTGCCAGCAGCTTGGACCGGGGGGGCTATGGCTACACCTTC	CASSLDRGGYGYTF
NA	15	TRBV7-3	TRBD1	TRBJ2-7	TGTGCCAGCAGCCTTACCGGGACAGGGGGCAACGAGCAGTACTTC	CASSLTGTGGNEQYF
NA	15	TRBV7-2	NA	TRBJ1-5	TGTGCCAGCAGCTTATCCTGGGGGGGGGATCAGCCCCAGCATTTT	CASSLSWGGDQPQHF
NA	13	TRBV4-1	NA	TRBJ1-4	TGCGCCAGCAGCCGGGGACATGGGGAAAAACTGTTTTTT	CASSRGHGEKLFF
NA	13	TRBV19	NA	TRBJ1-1	TGTGCCAGTAGTTTCTACAGGAACACTGAAGCTTTCTTT	CASSFYRNTEAFF
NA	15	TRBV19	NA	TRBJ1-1	TGTGCCAGTAGTATCGAGGACAGAATGAACACTGAAGCTTTCTTT	CASSIEDRMNTEAFF
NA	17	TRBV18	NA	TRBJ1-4	TGTGCCAGCTCACCGGAGAGGGTGACTAGACCTAATGAAAAACTGTTTTTT	CASSPERVTRPNEKLFF
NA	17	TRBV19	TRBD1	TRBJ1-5	TGTGCCAGTAGTATAGGTTATGGAGGGGGCGGCAATCAGCCCCAGCATTTT	CASSIGYGGGGNQPQHF
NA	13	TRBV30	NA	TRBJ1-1	TGTGCCTGGAGTGTAAATGGGGCTACTGAAGCTTTCTTT	CAWSVNGATEAFF
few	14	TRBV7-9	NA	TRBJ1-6	TGTGCCAGCACCAAAGGGGGGGAACATTCACCCCTCCACTTT	CASTKGGEHSPLHF
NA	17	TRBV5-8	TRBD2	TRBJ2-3	TGTGCCAGCAGCTTGGGGCTAGCGGGGGAATACACAGATACGCAGTATTTT	CASSLGLAGEYTDTQYF
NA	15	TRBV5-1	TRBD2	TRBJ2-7	TGCGCCAGCAGCTTGGCTGAACTAGCGGGGGGCGTGCAGTACTTC	CASSLAELAGGVQYF
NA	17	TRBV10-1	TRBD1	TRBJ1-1	TGCGCCAGCAGTGAAATCTGGGACAGGGCAAAATTCACTGAAGCTTTCTTT	CASSEIWDRAKFTEAFF